The clone carrying this T cell receptor (beta chain) was seen a few times. The antigen remains unidentified. These data originate in a study of regulatory T cells in long-lasting Graves disease. Investigators prepared the TCR beta libraries by applying iRepertoire HTBI primers and Arm-PCR of CDR3 regions. TCRdb reanalysed the multiplex PCR reads using MiXCR and keeps one entry per CDR3 protein. The data contain hundreds of thousands of distinct CDR3 sequences, approximately 16% of them seen just once; the ten biggest clones take up 25% to 30%. Sample time point: newly diagnosed GD, antithyroid drugs for less than 3 months. There was RNA extracted from PBMCs, and the TCR library was made from it. Study-wide results and caveats: Accuracy was possibly reduced by small sample size. Persistent Graves' patients had lower TCR diversity than newly diagnosed ones.

The CDR3 spans 17 residues. Germline assignment: CDR1 SGHRS and CDR2 YFSETQ. Trimming cost V 8 bases and J 0 bases, with 18 bases left between them. These data were also filed under a second study, of T cells in Graves' hyperthyroidism and ophthalmopathy.

Sequenced material: peripheral blood mononuclear cells (PBMCs), taken at new diagnosis, from a patient treated with antithyroid drugs. The chain joins TRBV5-1 to TRBJ2-6, with D possibly matching TRBD1 (6 bases). The receptor was derived from a man aged 35 to 55 with Graves disease. CDR3 sequence: CASRAQGLPSGANVLTF. CDR3 nucleotide sequence: TGCGCCAGTCGAGCACAGGGCCTTCCCTCTGGGGCCAACGTCCTGACTTTC.